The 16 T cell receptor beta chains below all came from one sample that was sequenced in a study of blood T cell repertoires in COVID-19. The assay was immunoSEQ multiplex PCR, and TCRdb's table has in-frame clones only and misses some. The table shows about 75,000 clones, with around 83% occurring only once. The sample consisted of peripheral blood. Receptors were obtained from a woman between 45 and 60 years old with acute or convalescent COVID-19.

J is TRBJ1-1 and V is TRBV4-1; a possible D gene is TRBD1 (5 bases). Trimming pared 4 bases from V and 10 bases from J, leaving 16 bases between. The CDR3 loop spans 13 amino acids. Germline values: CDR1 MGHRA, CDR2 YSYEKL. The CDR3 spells CASSPDPTTGAFF. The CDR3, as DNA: TGCGCCAGCAGCCCAGATCCCACCACAGGAGCTTTCTTT.

CDR3 residues: CASRASGTGYSYEQYF. CDR3 DNA: TGTGCCAGCAGGGCCTCCGGGACAGGATACTCCTACGAGCAGTACTTC. V and J are TRBV27 and TRBJ2-7; the match to TRBD1 covers 8 bases. CDR1 is MNHEY, CDR2 SMNVEV, per germline (reference sequence). The CDR3 runs to 16 residues. With 6 bases clipped from V and 0 bases from J, the junction kept 10 bases outside the gene matches.

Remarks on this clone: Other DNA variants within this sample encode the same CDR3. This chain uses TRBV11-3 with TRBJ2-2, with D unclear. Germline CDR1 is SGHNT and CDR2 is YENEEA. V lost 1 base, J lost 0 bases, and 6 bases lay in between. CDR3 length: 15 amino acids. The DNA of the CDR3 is TGTGCCAGCAGCTTAGGACAATCGAACACCGGGGAGCTGTTTTTT. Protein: CASSLGQSNTGELFF.

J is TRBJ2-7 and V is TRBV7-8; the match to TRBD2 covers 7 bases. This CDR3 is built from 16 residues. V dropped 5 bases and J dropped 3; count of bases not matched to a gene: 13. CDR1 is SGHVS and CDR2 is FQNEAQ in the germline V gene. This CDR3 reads CASSVPGGRKLYEQYF. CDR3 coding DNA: TGTGCCAGCAGCGTCCCTGGCGGGAGAAAGCTCTACGAGCAGTACTTC.

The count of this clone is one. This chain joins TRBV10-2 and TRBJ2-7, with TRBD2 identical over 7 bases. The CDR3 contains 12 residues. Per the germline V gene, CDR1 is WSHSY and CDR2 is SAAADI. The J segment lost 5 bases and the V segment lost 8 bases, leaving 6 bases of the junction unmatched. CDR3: CASDSGGDEQYF. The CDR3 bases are TGCGCCAGCGATTCGGGGGGAGACGAGCAGTACTTC.

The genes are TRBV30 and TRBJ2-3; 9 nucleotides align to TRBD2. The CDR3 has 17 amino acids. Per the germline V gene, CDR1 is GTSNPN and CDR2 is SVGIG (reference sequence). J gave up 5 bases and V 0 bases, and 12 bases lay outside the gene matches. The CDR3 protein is CAWSVQGLAGMGDTQYF. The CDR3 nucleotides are TGTGCCTGGAGTGTACAAGGCCTAGCGGGGATGGGAGATACGCAGTATTTT. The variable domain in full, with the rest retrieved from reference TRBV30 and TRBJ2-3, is SQTIHQWPATLVQPVGSPLSLECTVEGTSNPNLYWYRQAAGRGLQLLFYSVGIGQISSEVPQNLSASRPQDRQFILSSKKLLLSDSGFYLCAWSVQGLAGMGDTQYFGPGTRLTVL.

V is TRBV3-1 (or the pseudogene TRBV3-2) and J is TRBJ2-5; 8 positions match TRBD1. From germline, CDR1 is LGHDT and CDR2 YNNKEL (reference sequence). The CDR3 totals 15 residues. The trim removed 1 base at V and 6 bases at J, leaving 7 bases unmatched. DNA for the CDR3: TGTGCCAGCAGCCAAGGACAGGGGAGCGCCCAGACCCAGTACTTC. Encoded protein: CASSQGQGSAQTQYF.

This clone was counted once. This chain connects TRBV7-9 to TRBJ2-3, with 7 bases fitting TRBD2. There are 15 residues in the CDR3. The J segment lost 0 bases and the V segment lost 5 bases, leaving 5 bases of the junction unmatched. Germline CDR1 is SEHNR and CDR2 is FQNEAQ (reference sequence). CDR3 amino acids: CASSALATSTDTQYF. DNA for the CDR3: TGTGCCAGCAGCGCACTAGCGACTAGCACAGATACGCAGTATTTT.

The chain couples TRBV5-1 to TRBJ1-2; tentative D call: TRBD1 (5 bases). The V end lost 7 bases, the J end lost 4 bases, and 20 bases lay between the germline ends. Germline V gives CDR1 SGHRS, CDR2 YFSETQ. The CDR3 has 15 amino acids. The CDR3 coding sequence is TGCGCCAGCCGAACCATCATGGGGCGCACCTATGGCTACACCTTC. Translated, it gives CASRTIMGRTYGYTF.

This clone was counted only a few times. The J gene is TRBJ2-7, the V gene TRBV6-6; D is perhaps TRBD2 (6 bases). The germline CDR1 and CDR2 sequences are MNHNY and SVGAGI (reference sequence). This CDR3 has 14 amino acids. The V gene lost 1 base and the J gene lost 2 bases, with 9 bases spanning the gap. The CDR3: CASSYLEGTYEQYF. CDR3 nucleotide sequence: TGTGCCAGCAGTTACTTGGAGGGAACCTACGAGCAGTACTTC.

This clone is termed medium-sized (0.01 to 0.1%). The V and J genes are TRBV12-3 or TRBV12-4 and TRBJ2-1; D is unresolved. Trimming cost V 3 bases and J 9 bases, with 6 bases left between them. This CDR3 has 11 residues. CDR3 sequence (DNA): TGTGCCAGCAGTTTTGGGCGTGAGCAGTTCTTC. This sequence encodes CASSFGREQFF.

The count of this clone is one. The CDR3 is CASSFRSPSGGVADTQYF. CDR3 bases: TGTGCCAGCAGTTTTCGCTCCCCTAGCGGGGGGGTAGCAGATACGCAGTATTTT. V and J are TRBV11-2 and TRBJ2-3; 12 bases map to TRBD2. This CDR3 has 18 amino acids. V gave up 6 bases and J gave up 4 bases; unmatched junction bases: 14. Germline V gene data show CDR1 as SGHAT and CDR2 as FQNNGV.

The CDR3 loop is CASSGYTEAFF. DNA of the CDR3: TGTGCCAGTAGCGGGTACACTGAAGCTTTCTTT. This chain links TRBV19 with TRBJ1-1; no firm D call. The CDR3 runs 11 residues. The ends were cut back, 6 bases at V and 3 bases at J, with 5 bases in the middle. The germline V gene has CDR1 LNHDA and CDR2 SQIVND (reference sequence).

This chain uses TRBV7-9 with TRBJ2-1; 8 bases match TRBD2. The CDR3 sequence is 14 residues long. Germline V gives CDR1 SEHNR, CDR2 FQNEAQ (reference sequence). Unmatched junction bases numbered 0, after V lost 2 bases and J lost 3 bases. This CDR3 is CASSLSGSYNEQFF. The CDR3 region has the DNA TGTGCCAGCAGCTTAAGCGGGAGCTACAATGAGCAGTTCTTC. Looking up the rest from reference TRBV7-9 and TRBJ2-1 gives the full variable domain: DTGVSQNPRHKITKRGQNVTFRCDPISEHNRLYWYRQTLGQGPEFLTYFQNEAQLEKSRLLSDRFSAERPKGSFSTLEIQRTEQGDSAMYLCASSLSGSYNEQFFGPGTRLTVL.

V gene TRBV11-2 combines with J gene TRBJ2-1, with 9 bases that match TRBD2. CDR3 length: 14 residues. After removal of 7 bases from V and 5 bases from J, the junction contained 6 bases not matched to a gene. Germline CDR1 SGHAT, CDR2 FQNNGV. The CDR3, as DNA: TGTGCCAGCACCCCGGGACTAGCAAACAATGAGCAGTTCTTC. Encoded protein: CASTPGLANNEQFF.

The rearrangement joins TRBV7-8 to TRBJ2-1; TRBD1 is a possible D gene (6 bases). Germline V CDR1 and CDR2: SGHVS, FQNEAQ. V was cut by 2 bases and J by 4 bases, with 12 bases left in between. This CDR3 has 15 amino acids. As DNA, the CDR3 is TGTGCCAGCAGCTTAAGGACAGAACCTTACAATGAGCAGTTCTTC. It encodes CASSLRTEPYNEQFF.